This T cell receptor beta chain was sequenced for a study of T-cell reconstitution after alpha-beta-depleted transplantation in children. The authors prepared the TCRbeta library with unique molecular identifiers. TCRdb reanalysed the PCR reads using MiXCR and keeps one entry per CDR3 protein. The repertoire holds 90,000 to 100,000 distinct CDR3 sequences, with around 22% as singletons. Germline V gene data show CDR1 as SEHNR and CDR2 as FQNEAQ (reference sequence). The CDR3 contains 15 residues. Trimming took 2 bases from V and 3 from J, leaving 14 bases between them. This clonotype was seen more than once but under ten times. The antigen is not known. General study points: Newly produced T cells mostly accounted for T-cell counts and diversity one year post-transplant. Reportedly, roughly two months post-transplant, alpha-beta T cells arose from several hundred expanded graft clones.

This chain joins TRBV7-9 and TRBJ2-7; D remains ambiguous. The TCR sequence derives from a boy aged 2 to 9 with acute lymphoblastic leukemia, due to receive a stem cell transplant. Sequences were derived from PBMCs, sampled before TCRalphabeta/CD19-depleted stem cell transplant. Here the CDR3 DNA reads TGTGCCAGCAGCTTATGGGGTAGTCCCGACTACGAGCAGTACTTC. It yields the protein CASSLWGSPDYEQYF. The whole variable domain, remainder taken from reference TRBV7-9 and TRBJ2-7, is DTGVSQNPRHKITKRGQNVTFRCDPISEHNRLYWYRQTLGQGPEFLTYFQNEAQLEKSRLLSDRFSAERPKGSFSTLEIQRTEQGDSAMYLCASSLWGSPDYEQYFGPGTRLTVT.